The following is a T cell receptor (beta chain) sequence with its context. The data belong to a study of blood T cell repertoires in COVID-19. TCRdb keeps only in-frame clones here, not all; method: immunoSEQ multiplex PCR. In the table there are around 250,000 clones, approximately 85% of which are singletons. Participants spanned ages roughly 18 to 95 years and resided in about two dozen US areas. The specimen sequenced was PBMCs or T cells enriched from blood (not recorded which). The TCR was taken from a woman between 45 and 60 years old who had recovered from COVID-19.

Here the CDR3 reads CASSLPAGFVGELFF. The DNA for the CDR3 is TGTGCCAGCAGTTTACCGGCGGGGTTCGTCGGGGAGCTGTTTTTT. The chain employs TRBV28 and TRBJ2-2; D may be TRBD2 (6 bases). V was trimmed by 2 bases and J by 7 bases, leaving 14 bases between them. This CDR3 is built from 15 residues. Germline lookup yields CDR1 MDHEN and CDR2 SYDVKM. Complete variable domain (other parts from reference TRBV28 and TRBJ2-2): DVKVTQSSRYLVKRTGEKVFLECVQDMDHENMFWYRQDPGLGLRLIYFSYDVKMKEKGDIPEGYSVSREKKERFSLILESASTNQTSMYLCASSLPAGFVGELFFGEGSRLTVL.